The source of this T cell receptor beta chain is a study of a mutant IDH1 vaccine in newly diagnosed glioma. Repertoires were generated with immunoSEQ multiplex PCR, while TCRdb's copy carries only in-frame clones and drops some. The sample lists tens of thousands of clones, around 80% occurring once. As for time point: baseline, week 1 (first vaccination visit). This sample's treatment: pre-vaccination baseline after standard-of-care therapy. Germline-derived CDR1 and CDR2 are SNHLY and FYNNEI. The CDR3 has 15 amino acids. With V trimmed by 1 base and J by 2 bases, 2 bases remained unmatched. This chain uses TRBV2 with TRBJ1-1, with TRBD1 matching over 9 bases. The sample consisted of PBMCs, taken from a glioma patient treated with radiotherapy, temozolomide or both. The sequence derives from a man aged 25-45 years with glioma. This chain's CDR3 is CASSEDTGGNTEAFF. Written as DNA, the CDR3 is TGTGCCAGCAGTGAAGACACAGGGGGCAACACTGAAGCTTTCTTT.